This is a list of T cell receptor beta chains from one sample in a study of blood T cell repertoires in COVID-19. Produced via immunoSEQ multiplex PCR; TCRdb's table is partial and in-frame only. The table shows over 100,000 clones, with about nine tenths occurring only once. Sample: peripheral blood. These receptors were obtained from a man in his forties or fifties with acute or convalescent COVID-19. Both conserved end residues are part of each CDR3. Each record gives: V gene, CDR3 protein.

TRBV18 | CASSETTSKWKPQHF
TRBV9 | CASSVGDGESREQYF
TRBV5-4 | CASSNRGSYEQYF
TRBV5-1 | CASSLGLVGNEQFF
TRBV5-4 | CASSSTTGNTEAFF
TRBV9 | CASSPQGQGGEAFF
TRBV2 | CASRRGQVLSEAFF
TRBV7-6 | CASSRTFGGSTDTQYF
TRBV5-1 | CASSLGLGPEGGYTF
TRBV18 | CASSESYRDTQYF
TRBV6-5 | CASSYGQGGYGYTF
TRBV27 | CASSSPGEAEAFF
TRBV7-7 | CASSFGTAEGDEQFF
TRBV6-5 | CASTTGYGYTF
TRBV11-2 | CASSPGQTSNQPQHF
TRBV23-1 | CASSFAGRGRHGYTF
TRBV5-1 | CASSATEYSPLHF
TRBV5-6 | CASSLTSGNLNEQFF
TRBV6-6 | CASTGDDGYTF
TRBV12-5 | CASGLVGTSGYNEQFF
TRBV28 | CASSTPLEYGYTF
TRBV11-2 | CASSPVRTGRQTQYF
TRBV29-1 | CSAGGAHGGYTF
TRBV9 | CASSAAGAPRYEQYF
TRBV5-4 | CASSTGSSYEQYF
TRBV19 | CASSILIRGGPQHF
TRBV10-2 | CASRGQGNTEAFF
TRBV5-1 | CASSGLVPFTDTQYF
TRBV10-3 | CAISRDREYEQYF
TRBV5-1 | CASSLQVGVYEQYF
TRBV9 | CASSVAPRTGETGELFF
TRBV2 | CASRALMETQYF
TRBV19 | CASTLWGRGNTEAFF
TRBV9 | CASSASQGFTEAFF
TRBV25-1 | CASSRGDYGYTF
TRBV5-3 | CARSFEQDYGYTF
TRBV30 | CAWTPGSETQYF
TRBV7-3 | CASSLGLPGGTGELFF
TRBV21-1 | CASVLKDGRLSYGYTF
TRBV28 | CASSPRLDRNEQYF
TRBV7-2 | CASSIGRRNTEAFF
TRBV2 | CAREPGAFVGNEQFF
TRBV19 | CASNGLGGARQGQPQHF
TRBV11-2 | CASSAASGSVGEQYF
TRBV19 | CASSITASQGEKLFF
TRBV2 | CASSLLAGREQFF
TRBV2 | CASIFSHSYNEQFF
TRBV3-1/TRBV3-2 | CASNYWDRYNSPLHF
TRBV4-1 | CASSQTPGISRGTREQYF
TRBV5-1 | CASSSGTGDGEKLFF
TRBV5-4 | CASSLPGGLSGELFF
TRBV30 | CAWSVRGNEAFF
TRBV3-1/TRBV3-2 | CASSQRSMNTEAFF